The subject of this entry is one T cell receptor beta chain. CDR1 DFQATT and CDR2 SNEGSKA come from the germline V gene (reference sequence). The CDR3 contains 11 residues. Sample-barcoded 5' priming and a J-beta primer mix drove a second PCR of roughly 6 to 12 cycles. TCRdb processed the 5' RACE reads anew with MiXCR; each CDR3 protein has one entry. Of around 990,000 distinct CDR3 sequences listed, about 25% are singletons. This entry belongs to a study of blood T cells in healthy people across ages. The sample was also reused in another study, on T cells of mothers and their children.

Sequenced sample: blood. J is TRBJ2-5 and V is TRBV20-1; no firm D call. The end of the DNA fits TRBJ2-1 better, so the J call may be wrong. The sequence was collected from a girl aged 2 to 10 in good health. The CDR3 sequence is CSAIGWNEQFF. The CDR3 coding sequence is TGCAGTGCTATAGGGTGGAATGAGCAGTTCTTC.